Below, 17 T cell receptor beta chains from the same sample are listed, as sequenced in a study of early T cells in non-severe SARS-CoV-2 infection. TCRdb reprocessed the 5' RACE reads via MiXCR and lists one record per CDR3 protein. The table shows around 62,000 distinct CDR3 sequences, with roughly 5% occurring only once. The material sequenced was whole blood. The receptors were sampled from an adult who was a healthcare worker with PCR-confirmed SARS-CoV-2 infection or an uninfected control (not recorded which).

The genes are TRBV20-1 and TRBJ2-7, with D possibly being TRBD1 (6 bases). The germline V and J ends were trimmed by 4 bases and 3 bases, with 13 bases remaining between them. The CDR3 contains 13 residues. Germline V lookup: CDR1 DFQATT, CDR2 SNEGSKA (reference sequence). CDR3 bases: TGCAGTGCTATCGACAGGAACGGCTACGAGCAGTACTTC. This sequence encodes CSAIDRNGYEQYF.

This clonotype was seen at least ten times. The rearrangement links TRBV7-2 to TRBJ2-5; D unresolved. The germline CDR1 and CDR2 sequences are SGHTA and FQGNSA. The CDR3 length is 14 residues. Trimming cost V 3 bases and J 5 bases, with 13 bases left between them. The CDR3 bases are TGTGCCAGCAGCTTGCAGGCTAACGGGGAGACCCAGTACTTC. It encodes CASSLQANGETQYF.

Many counts were recorded for this clonotype. V gene TRBV20-1 combines with J gene TRBJ2-1, with 7 bases lining up with TRBD2. CDR1 is DFQATT, CDR2 SNEGSKA, per germline (reference sequence). Trimming removed 4 bases from V and 4 bases from J; junction bases left unmatched: 4. The CDR3 loop spans 13 amino acids. As DNA, the CDR3 is TGCAGTGCTATTAAGCGGGGTTACAATGAGCAGTTCTTC. The encoded protein is CSAIKRGYNEQFF.

CDR3 DNA sequence: TGCAGCAGGCCCTTAAGGGACAGCTCCTACGAGCAGTACTTC. Translated, it gives CSRPLRDSSYEQYF. The V gene is TRBV20-1, the J gene TRBJ2-7; 7 bases match TRBD1. This CDR3 contains 14 residues. The germline V gene has CDR1 DFQATT and CDR2 SNEGSKA (reference sequence).

The sample holds many counts of this clonotype. The V gene is TRBV19, the J gene TRBJ2-1; D is perhaps TRBD1 (6 bases). V was trimmed by 7 bases and J by 1 base, leaving 11 bases between them. The germline gives CDR1 LNHDA, CDR2 SQIVND (reference sequence). The CDR3 has 14 amino acids. As DNA, the CDR3 is TGTGCCAGTACTCCGGACAGTTCCTACAATGAGCAGTTCTTC. Protein sequence: CASTPDSSYNEQFF.

This clonotype was detected only a few times. CDR3 DNA sequence: TGTGCCAGTAGTCGGACTAGCGGGGGATCGCCCTACGAGCAGTACTTC. It is translated as CASSRTSGGSPYEQYF. The J gene is TRBJ2-7, the V gene TRBV19; 13 bases are shared with TRBD2. Per the germline V gene, CDR1 is LNHDA and CDR2 is SQIVND (reference sequence). The V gene end was trimmed by 5 bases and the J gene end by 2 bases; junction bases not matched to a gene: 6. The CDR3 spans 16 residues.

The chain links TRBV3-1 to TRBJ2-2; 9 bases align to TRBD2. CDR3 length equals 20 residues. Germline CDR1 is LGHDT and CDR2 is YNNKEL (reference sequence). With 2 bases clipped from V and 3 bases from J, the junction kept 16 bases outside the gene matches. The CDR3 here is CASSQPFPKIAGVYTGELFF. CDR3 nucleotide sequence: TGTGCCAGCAGCCAACCCTTCCCCAAAATAGCGGGAGTATACACCGGGGAGCTGTTTTTT.

The table lists this clonotype with many counts. The gene calls are TRBV7-9 and TRBJ2-5; D might be TRBD2 (6 bases). The CDR3 totals 15 residues. Per the germline V gene, CDR1 is SEHNR and CDR2 is FQNEAQ (reference sequence). Trimming pared 4 bases from V and 4 bases from J, leaving 16 bases between. CDR3 in amino acids: CASSSHGLPGETQYF. CDR3 nucleotide sequence: TGTGCCAGCAGCTCCCACGGACTACCAGGAGAGACCCAGTACTTC. The whole variable domain, filled in from reference TRBV7-9 and TRBJ2-5, reads DTGVSQNPRHKITKRGQNVTFRCDPISEHNRLYWYRQTLGQGPEFLTYFQNEAQLEKSRLLSDRFSAERPKGSFSTLEIQRTEQGDSAMYLCASSSHGLPGETQYFGPGTRLLVL.

This clonotype came up many times. The chain links TRBV11-3 to TRBJ2-2; TRBD1 is a possible D gene (5 bases). V was shortened by 5 bases and J by 4 bases, with 8 bases between the two germline ends. The CDR3 has 13 amino acids. The germline gives CDR1 SGHNT, CDR2 YENEEA. The CDR3 here is CASSPGLTGELFF. As DNA, the CDR3 is TGTGCCAGCAGCCCAGGGCTCACCGGGGAGCTGTTTTTT.

This clonotype was detected many times. The rearrangement links TRBV7-8 to TRBJ2-7, with 10 bases fitting TRBD2. The CDR3 has 15 residues. Losses at the gene ends were 5 bases for V and 7 bases for J; bases not matched to a gene: 11. Germline CDR1 SGHVS, CDR2 FQNEAQ. For the CDR3, the DNA is TGTGCCAGCAGCCGGACCGGGACTAGCGCGGTTGAGCAGTACTTC. This translates into CASSRTGTSAVEQYF.

This clonotype has at least ten counts. The chain joins TRBV10-3 to TRBJ2-6, with D uncertain. The CDR3 covers 17 residues. Deletions cut 6 bases from V and 1 base from J, with 16 bases between. Germline-derived CDR1 and CDR2 are ENHRY and SYGVKD. CDR3 DNA: TGTGCCATCAGCCCCTTACCGGACGTTTCTGGGGCCAACGTCCTGACTTTC. This sequence encodes CAISPLPDVSGANVLTF.

This chain uses TRBV12-3 or TRBV12-4 with TRBJ1-6; D is undetermined. This CDR3 is built from 11 residues. Trimming cost V 3 bases and J 7 bases, with 1 base left between them. The CDR3 is CASSLNSPLHF. The CDR3 bases are TGTGCCAGCAGTTTGAATTCACCCCTCCACTTT.

This clonotype was recorded at least ten times. This sequence joins TRBV5-4 and TRBJ1-3; 9 bases line up with TRBD1. The CDR3 runs to 16 residues. V trimming: 4 bases; J trimming: 4 bases; junction bases outside the gene matches: 9. Germline lookup yields CDR1 SGHNT and CDR2 YYREEE (reference sequence). The CDR3 nucleotides are TGTGCCAGCAGCACCTACAGGGGGCTACAGGGAAACACCATATATTTT. Translation: CASSTYRGLQGNTIYF.

The chain employs TRBV7-2 and TRBJ2-3; 10 nucleotides agree with TRBD2. From germline, CDR1 is SGHTA and CDR2 FQGNSA. After removal of 1 base from V and 0 bases from J, the junction contained 10 bases not matched to a gene. The CDR3 is 19 residues long. CDR3 DNA sequence: TGTGCCAGCAGCTTAGTAGGGCCTAGCGGGGGAGCTAGCACAGATACGCAGTATTTT. It specifies CASSLVGPSGGASTDTQYF.

This clonotype was recorded many times. V and J are TRBV3-1 and TRBJ2-3, with a possible D match to TRBD2 (6 bases). Germline-derived CDR1 and CDR2 are LGHDT and YNNKEL (reference sequence). With 9 bases removed from V and 7 bases from J, the gap between germline ends came to 11 bases. CDR3 length equals 11 residues. CDR3 nucleotides: TGTGCCAGTTCCCGGGAGAATACGCAGTATTTT. Amino acids: CASSRENTQYF.

This clonotype has a count of ten or more. V is TRBV4-2 and J is TRBJ2-7, with TRBD2 identical over 8 bases. The V gene end was trimmed by 3 bases and the J gene end by 3 bases; junction bases not matched to a gene: 10. Germline V lookup: CDR1 LGHNA, CDR2 YNFKEQ. The CDR3 length is 16 residues. This CDR3 is CASSQEGQREHYEQYF. The CDR3, as DNA: TGTGCCAGCAGCCAGGAAGGGCAGCGGGAGCACTACGAGCAGTACTTC.

This clonotype has ten or more counts. The genes are TRBV20-1 and TRBJ2-7, with no clear D. The CDR3 is 13 amino acids. Germline V lookup: CDR1 DFQATT, CDR2 SNEGSKA (reference sequence). Trimming removed 2 bases from V and 0 bases from J, with 8 bases in between. The CDR3 here is CSARKPSSYEQYF. The CDR3, as DNA: TGCAGTGCTAGAAAACCAAGCTCCTACGAGCAGTACTTC.